These T cell receptor beta chains were read from a single sample in a study of blood T cell repertoires in COVID-19. Data came from immunoSEQ multiplex PCR; TCRdb stores just in-frame clones and leaves some out. This sample carries approximately 200,000 clones, about 90% of them seen once, and the ten largest clones take more than 2%. Sequencing was done on a sample of PBMCs or T cells enriched from blood (not recorded which). The receptors here all came from a woman younger than 45 who had recovered from COVID-19. Both conserved end residues are part of each CDR3. D genes are given only for firm matches. Size values are once, few and many counts, or a class for expanded clones, and some rows have none.

D gene: -; J gene: TRBJ2-7; V gene: TRBV19; clone size: -; CDR3 DNA: TGTGCCAGTAGTGCCGCAGTCCCAAGCTCCTACGAGCAGTACTTC; CDR3 protein: CASSAAVPSSYEQYF
D gene: TRBD2; J gene: TRBJ2-7; V gene: TRBV4-1; clone size: -; CDR3 DNA: TGCGCCAGCAGCCTCGGACTAGCCCGATCCTACGAGCAGTACTTC; CDR3 protein: CASSLGLARSYEQYF
D gene: -; J gene: TRBJ1-1; V gene: TRBV9; clone size: -; CDR3 DNA: TGTGCCAGCAGCGTAGAACATATGAACACTGAAGCTTTCTTT; CDR3 protein: CASSVEHMNTEAFF
D gene: TRBD2; J gene: TRBJ2-3; V gene: TRBV7-8; clone size: -; CDR3 DNA: TGTGCCAGCAGCCTCCCCATTCTAGCGGGGAACACAGATACGCAGTATTTT; CDR3 protein: CASSLPILAGNTDTQYF
D gene: -; J gene: TRBJ1-1; V gene: TRBV19; clone size: -; CDR3 DNA: TGTGCCAGTAGGCCAACAGGGAGGAACACTGAAGCTTTCTTT; CDR3 protein: CASRPTGRNTEAFF
D gene: TRBD2; J gene: TRBJ2-7; V gene: TRBV5-1; clone size: few; CDR3 DNA: TGCGCCAGCAGCTTGGATCGGGCTAGCGGGAGCCACGAGCAGTACTTC; CDR3 protein: CASSLDRASGSHEQYF
D gene: -; J gene: TRBJ1-1; V gene: TRBV5-1; clone size: once; CDR3 DNA: TGCGCCAGCAGCTTGGCCGCAGGCCCTGAAGCTTTCTTT; CDR3 protein: CASSLAAGPEAFF
D gene: -; J gene: TRBJ1-5; V gene: TRBV18; clone size: -; CDR3 DNA: TGTGCCAGCTCACCACAAACGACTCATCAGCCCCAGCATTTT; CDR3 protein: CASSPQTTHQPQHF
D gene: -; J gene: TRBJ1-4; V gene: TRBV3-1/TRBV3-2; clone size: -; CDR3 DNA: TGTGCCAGCAGCCAAGTTAGCAGGGGAGGGGGAAAAAAACTGTTTTTT; CDR3 protein: CASSQVSRGGGKKLFF
D gene: TRBD1; J gene: TRBJ1-1; V gene: TRBV10-3; clone size: -; CDR3 DNA: TGTGCCATCAGTGTCAACAGGGGAAACACTGAAGCTTTCTTT; CDR3 protein: CAISVNRGNTEAFF
D gene: -; J gene: TRBJ1-3; V gene: TRBV25-1; clone size: -; CDR3 DNA: TGTGCCAGCAGTCACTATGGCTCTGGAAACACCATATATTTT; CDR3 protein: CASSHYGSGNTIYF
D gene: TRBD1; J gene: TRBJ1-4; V gene: TRBV19; clone size: -; CDR3 DNA: TGTGCCAGTACCACACGGGGACAGGGGACCTCTAATGAAAAACTGTTTTTT; CDR3 protein: CASTTRGQGTSNEKLFF
D gene: TRBD1; J gene: TRBJ1-1; V gene: TRBV7-6; clone size: once; CDR3 DNA: TGTGCCAGCAGCGCCGGGACAGGGCGGACCACTGAAGCTTTCTTT; CDR3 protein: CASSAGTGRTTEAFF
D gene: TRBD1; J gene: TRBJ2-2; V gene: TRBV5-4; clone size: -; CDR3 DNA: TGTGCCAGCAGCTCAGGACAGGGACGGACCGGGGAGCTGTTTTTT; CDR3 protein: CASSSGQGRTGELFF
D gene: -; J gene: TRBJ1-1; V gene: TRBV10-3; clone size: -; CDR3 DNA: TGTGCCATCAAGGCGACGGGAGGGAACACTGAAGCTTTCTTT; CDR3 protein: CAIKATGGNTEAFF
D gene: -; J gene: TRBJ1-6; V gene: TRBV7-9; clone size: -; CDR3 DNA: TGTGCCAGCAGTTCAGGAGGACCCTCACCCCTCCACTTT; CDR3 protein: CASSSGGPSPLHF
D gene: -; J gene: TRBJ1-2; V gene: TRBV27; clone size: -; CDR3 DNA: TGTGCCAGCAGTGATACAGGGATGGGGAGGGTTGGCTACACCTTC; CDR3 protein: CASSDTGMGRVGYTF
D gene: TRBD2; J gene: TRBJ2-1; V gene: TRBV19; clone size: -; CDR3 DNA: TGTGCCAGTAGTCCACCGACTAGCGGGAGGGTTGCGGATGAGCAGTTCTTC; CDR3 protein: CASSPPTSGRVADEQFF
D gene: -; J gene: TRBJ1-1; V gene: TRBV7-9; clone size: once; CDR3 DNA: TGTGCCAGCAGCTTATTGGCAGGGCCCAACACTGAAGCTTTCTTT; CDR3 protein: CASSLLAGPNTEAFF
D gene: -; J gene: TRBJ2-6; V gene: TRBV12-5; clone size: -; CDR3 DNA: TGTGCTAGTGGTTTACGGTTTTCTGGGGCCAACGTCCTGACTTTC; CDR3 protein: CASGLRFSGANVLTF
D gene: TRBD1; J gene: TRBJ1-1; V gene: TRBV6-5; clone size: -; CDR3 DNA: TGTGCCAGCAGCCGGACAGGGGGGGGAACTGAAGCTTTCTTT; CDR3 protein: CASSRTGGGTEAFF
D gene: TRBD2; J gene: TRBJ2-1; V gene: TRBV24-1; clone size: -; CDR3 DNA: TGTGCCACCAGTGAGGCGGCTAGCGGGGCCCGGGGTGAGCAGTTCTTC; CDR3 protein: CATSEAASGARGEQFF
D gene: -; J gene: TRBJ2-1; V gene: TRBV20-1; clone size: -; CDR3 DNA: TGCAGTGCAAGTAGGGACTCCCCGATTGGCAATGAGCAGTTCTTC; CDR3 protein: CSASRDSPIGNEQFF
D gene: -; J gene: TRBJ1-5; V gene: TRBV25-1; clone size: -; CDR3 DNA: TGTGCCAGCAGTGAAATGGGGGGACAGCCCCAGCATTTT; CDR3 protein: CASSEMGGQPQHF
D gene: TRBD1; J gene: TRBJ1-1; V gene: TRBV30; clone size: -; CDR3 DNA: TGTGCCTGGATCCGGGACAGGGGCATGAACACTGAAGCTTTCTTT; CDR3 protein: CAWIRDRGMNTEAFF
D gene: TRBD2; J gene: TRBJ2-3; V gene: TRBV15; clone size: -; CDR3 DNA: TGTGCCACCAGCAGAGGCGGGGGTAGCACAGATACGCAGTATTTT; CDR3 protein: CATSRGGGSTDTQYF
D gene: -; J gene: TRBJ2-7; V gene: TRBV11-2; clone size: -; CDR3 DNA: TGTGCCAGCAGCCGAGGGGGCGAGCAGTACTTC; CDR3 protein: CASSRGGEQYF
D gene: TRBD1; J gene: TRBJ2-2; V gene: TRBV5-1; clone size: -; CDR3 DNA: TGCGCCAGCAGCTTGGTGGCAGGGGGATACACCGGGGAGCTGTTTTTT; CDR3 protein: CASSLVAGGYTGELFF
D gene: -; J gene: TRBJ1-5; V gene: TRBV7-9; clone size: -; CDR3 DNA: TGTGCCAGCAGCTTAGGGAGTGAAGTACAGCCCCAGCATTTT; CDR3 protein: CASSLGSEVQPQHF
D gene: -; J gene: TRBJ1-1; V gene: TRBV19; clone size: -; CDR3 DNA: TGTGCCAGTGCAAGGCGGGGCGCGGGCGGCACTGAAGCTTTCTTT; CDR3 protein: CASARRGAGGTEAFF
D gene: TRBD1; J gene: TRBJ1-1; V gene: TRBV6-4; clone size: -; CDR3 DNA: TGTGCCAGCAGGACAGGGGAGGGCACTGAAGCTTTCTTT; CDR3 protein: CASRTGEGTEAFF
D gene: -; J gene: TRBJ2-6; V gene: TRBV27; clone size: -; CDR3 DNA: TGTGCCAGCAGTTTATCCTCCCTAGGTGGGGCCAACGTCCTGACTTTC; CDR3 protein: CASSLSSLGGANVLTF
D gene: TRBD1; J gene: TRBJ2-1; V gene: TRBV3-1/TRBV3-2; clone size: -; CDR3 DNA: TGTGCCAGCAGCCAAAAAGACAGGGGGTACAATGAGCAGTTCTTC; CDR3 protein: CASSQKDRGYNEQFF
D gene: TRBD1; J gene: TRBJ1-2; V gene: TRBV19; clone size: -; CDR3 DNA: TGTGCCAGTAGTATAAGGGGACAGATGGATGGCTACACCTTC; CDR3 protein: CASSIRGQMDGYTF
D gene: TRBD1; J gene: TRBJ1-5; V gene: TRBV12-5; clone size: -; CDR3 DNA: TGTGCTAGTGGTTCCGGACAGGCTTATAGCAATCAGCCCCAGCATTTT; CDR3 protein: CASGSGQAYSNQPQHF
D gene: TRBD1; J gene: TRBJ1-1; V gene: TRBV2; clone size: -; CDR3 DNA: TGTGCCAGCAGCTACAGGGGGCAGGGGAACACTGAAGCTTTCTTT; CDR3 protein: CASSYRGQGNTEAFF
D gene: TRBD1; J gene: TRBJ1-4; V gene: TRBV5-6; clone size: -; CDR3 DNA: TGTGCCAGCAGCTTCGAAGGGGGCGATGAAAAACTGTTTTTT; CDR3 protein: CASSFEGGDEKLFF
D gene: TRBD1; J gene: TRBJ1-2; V gene: TRBV30; clone size: -; CDR3 DNA: TGTGCCTGGAGTTCCACCAGACAGGGACCCTATGGCTACACCTTC; CDR3 protein: CAWSSTRQGPYGYTF
D gene: -; J gene: TRBJ2-1; V gene: TRBV4-3; clone size: -; CDR3 DNA: TGCGCCAGCAGCCAAGATTCGGGGTATGAGCAGTTCTTC; CDR3 protein: CASSQDSGYEQFF
D gene: TRBD1; J gene: TRBJ1-3; V gene: TRBV9; clone size: -; CDR3 DNA: TGTGCCAGCAGCGCGACACAGGGGTCAGGAAACACCATATATTTT; CDR3 protein: CASSATQGSGNTIYF
D gene: TRBD1; J gene: TRBJ1-2; V gene: TRBV7-2; clone size: -; CDR3 DNA: TGTGCCAGCAGCCTTCGACAGGGGGGTTACGCTAACTATGGCTACACCTTC; CDR3 protein: CASSLRQGGYANYGYTF
D gene: TRBD2; J gene: TRBJ2-1; V gene: TRBV7-9; clone size: -; CDR3 DNA: TGTGCCAGCAGCGAGCGGGGGGGCCGCTACAATGAGCAGTTCTTC; CDR3 protein: CASSERGGRYNEQFF